One sample yielded the 27 T cell receptor beta chains listed below, sequenced in a study of T cell changes during pregnancy in multiple sclerosis. Assay: immunoSEQ multiplex PCR; the TCRdb copy retains only in-frame clones and omits some. The table records about 98,000 clones, about 91% of them present only once. Sample: peripheral blood, taken after pregnancy. These receptors all stem from a female donor in good health, enrolled as a control in a pregnancy study.

This clone was counted once. V usage is TRBV28 and J usage is TRBJ2-3; 9 bases are shared with TRBD2. CDR3 size: 16 residues. Germline assignment: CDR1 MDHEN and CDR2 SYDVKM. The J segment lost 2 bases and the V segment lost 4 bases, leaving 7 bases of the junction unmatched. The CDR3 DNA reads TGTGCCAGCAGTTCCCCGACTAGCGGATACACAGATACGCAGTATTTT. Its protein is CASSSPTSGYTDTQYF.

The chain couples TRBV5-4 to TRBJ2-1; 10 nucleotides agree with TRBD2. After removal of 1 base from V and 6 bases from J, the junction contained 7 bases not matched to a gene. Germline V gene sequence: CDR1 SGHNT, CDR2 YYREEE (reference sequence). CDR3 length equals 16 residues. CDR3 amino acids: CASSLQLAGAFNEQFF. In DNA form, the CDR3 reads TGTGCCAGCAGCTTGCAGCTAGCGGGAGCCTTCAATGAGCAGTTCTTC.

J is TRBJ2-1 and V is TRBV9, with TRBD2 identical over 9 bases. Germline CDR1 reads SGDLS; CDR2 reads YYNGEE. With 1 base clipped from V and 0 bases from J, the junction kept 2 bases outside the gene matches. This CDR3 has 16 amino acids. The CDR3 protein is CASSVSGGISYNEQFF. CDR3 in DNA: TGTGCCAGCAGCGTAAGCGGGGGGATCTCCTACAATGAGCAGTTCTTC.

The rearrangement joins TRBV9 to TRBJ1-6, with D maybe TRBD1 (6 bases). There are 16 residues in the CDR3. The germline CDR1 and CDR2 sequences are SGDLS and YYNGEE. Trimming pared 1 base from V and 2 bases from J, leaving 10 bases between. The DNA of the CDR3 is TGTGCCAGCAGCGTACGGGACACCGCCTATAATTCACCCCTCCACTTT. This gives the protein CASSVRDTAYNSPLHF.

This chain's CDR3 is CASSLGQGGEKLFF. DNA for the CDR3: TGTGCCAGCAGCCTAGGACAGGGTGGTGAAAAACTGTTTTTT. The chain uses TRBV5-5 and TRBJ1-4, with TRBD1 identical over 8 bases. V shed 4 bases and J 7 bases; nucleotides not matched to a gene: 6. CDR3 length equals 14 residues. Germline loops: CDR1 SGHKS, CDR2 YYEKEE (reference sequence). Full variable domain (outside the CDR3, taken from reference TRBV5-5 and TRBJ1-4): DAGVTQSPTHLIKTRGQQVTLRCSPISGHKSVSWYQQVLGQGPQFIFQYYEKEERGRGNFPDRFSARQFPNYSSELNVNALLLGDSALYLCASSLGQGGEKLFFGSGTQLSVL.

J is TRBJ2-1 and V is TRBV4-1; tentative D call: TRBD2 (5 bases). The CDR3 sequence is 15 residues long. The ends were cut back, 8 bases at V and 0 bases at J, with 14 bases in the middle. Germline V gives CDR1 MGHRA, CDR2 YSYEKL. The CDR3 protein is CASLARPSSYNEQFF. In DNA form, the CDR3 reads TGCGCCAGCCTAGCCCGCCCAAGCTCCTACAATGAGCAGTTCTTC.

This chain uses TRBV5-1 with TRBJ1-6; D uncertain. This CDR3 has 15 amino acids. CDR1 and CDR2 (germline): SGHRS, YFSETQ. Trimming cost V 4 bases and J 0 bases, with 8 bases left between them. The CDR3 region has the DNA TGCGCCAGCAGCGTCGTCAGCTCCTATAATTCACCCCTCCACTTT. Translation gives CASSVVSSYNSPLHF.

The gene calls are TRBV27 and TRBJ1-1; the D gene is possibly TRBD1 (5 bases). CDR1 and CDR2 (germline): MNHEY, SMNVEV (reference sequence). Trimming took off 5 bases at V and 5 bases at J, with 24 bases between the two ends. The CDR3 contains 17 residues. The CDR3, as DNA: TGTGCCAGCAGTCTGGGGTGGGGGTTGGGGGGGAGGACTGAAGCTTTCTTT. Translation gives CASSLGWGLGGRTEAFF.

This chain joins TRBV29-1 and TRBJ2-1; 7 bases agree with TRBD1. Unmatched junction bases numbered 9, after V lost 4 bases and J lost 6 bases. The CDR3 covers 14 residues. Germline V lookup: CDR1 SQVTM, CDR2 ANQGSEA. In DNA, the CDR3 is TGCAGCGTTGTTGGACGACAGGGTGTCAATGAGCAGTTCTTC. It encodes CSVVGRQGVNEQFF.

The chain recombines TRBV2 with TRBJ1-1, with TRBD1 matching 7 bases. Per the germline V gene, CDR1 is SNHLY and CDR2 is FYNNEI. The CDR3 spans 13 residues. The J segment lost 8 bases and the V segment lost 3 bases, leaving 6 bases of the junction unmatched. CDR3 region: CASSEEGQNEAFF. CDR3 bases: TGTGCCAGCAGTGAGGAGGGACAGAACGAAGCTTTCTTT.

The rearrangement links TRBV19 to TRBJ1-1, with D uncertain. Germline CDR1 LNHDA, CDR2 SQIVND (reference sequence). Trimming stripped 3 bases from V and 4 bases from J, with 15 bases between. This CDR3 has 15 amino acids. In DNA, the CDR3 is TGTGCCAGTAGTATCGGCGGCTATGGATTCACTGAAGCTTTCTTT. Encoded protein: CASSIGGYGFTEAFF.

This chain uses TRBV11-2 with TRBJ1-5; 7 bases are a match to TRBD1. Germline lookup yields CDR1 SGHAT and CDR2 FQNNGV. V lost 1 base, J lost 0 bases, and 12 bases stayed unmatched. The CDR3 has 19 residues. CDR3 in DNA: TGTGCCAGCAGCTTAGCACACATTGGACAGGTATATAGCAATCAGCCCCAGCATTTT. This gives the protein CASSLAHIGQVYSNQPQHF.

The chain employs TRBV6-6 and TRBJ1-2, with 7 bases that match TRBD1. V shed 0 bases, J shed 1 base, and the junction held 5 bases outside the gene matches. Germline-derived CDR1 and CDR2 are MNHNY and SVGAGI (reference sequence). The CDR3 has 16 amino acids. In nucleotides, the CDR3 is TGTGCCAGCAGTTACTCGGCGGCAGGGGGTAACTATGGCTACACCTTC. Protein sequence: CASSYSAAGGNYGYTF.

The chain employs TRBV13 and TRBJ2-1; a possible D gene is TRBD2 (5 bases). Between the trimmed V and J ends, which lost 1 base and 3 bases, there was a span of 19 bases. Per germline, CDR1 PRHDT and CDR2 FYEKMQ (reference sequence). The CDR3 sequence is 18 residues long. CDR3 protein: CASSLVFGGGRGYNEQFF. The DNA of the CDR3 is TGTGCCAGCAGCTTAGTATTTGGTGGTGGGAGAGGCTACAATGAGCAGTTCTTC.

This sequence joins TRBV6-5 and TRBJ1-2, with D perhaps TRBD1 (6 bases). The CDR3 is 16 amino acids. The germline V and J ends were trimmed by 6 bases and 0 bases, with 17 bases remaining between them. The germline V gene encodes CDR1 MNHEY and CDR2 SVGAGI. The CDR3: CASSYNRVEANYGYTF. The CDR3 region has the DNA TGTGCCAGCAGCTACAACAGGGTTGAAGCTAACTATGGCTACACCTTC.

CDR3 nucleotide sequence: TGTGCCTGGAGTGTGGGCACAAGGAACACTGAAGCTTTCTTT. Translated: CAWSVGTRNTEAFF. The rearrangement links TRBV30 to TRBJ1-1; D not certain. Germline values: CDR1 GTSNPN, CDR2 SVGIG (reference sequence). The CDR3 contains 14 residues. V gave up 0 bases and J gave up 1 base, with 9 bases separating them.

The chain is built from TRBV18 and TRBJ1-1, with 7 bases lining up with TRBD1. This CDR3 is built from 15 residues. Germline CDR1 is KGHSH and CDR2 is LQKENI. Trimming removed 3 bases from V and 5 bases from J; junction bases left unmatched: 9. Here the CDR3 reads CASSPGRGGETEAFF. The CDR3 DNA reads TGTGCCAGCTCACCGGGCAGAGGGGGCGAGACTGAAGCTTTCTTT.

The chain combines TRBV5-1 with TRBJ2-2; unclear D gene. Trimming took 0 bases from V and 0 from J, leaving 6 bases between them. The CDR3 runs 15 residues. The germline gives CDR1 SGHRS, CDR2 YFSETQ. The CDR3 DNA sequence: TGCGCCAGCAGCTTGGGCCAGACGAACACCGGGGAGCTGTTTTTT. Protein product: CASSLGQTNTGELFF.

The V and J genes are TRBV13 and TRBJ2-7; 9 nucleotides align to TRBD2. In germline, CDR1 is PRHDT, CDR2 FYEKMQ (reference sequence). Trimming cost V 5 bases and J 4 bases; bases outside gene matches: 6. The CDR3 is 14 amino acids. CDR3 sequence reads: CASSHKTSGYEQYF. The CDR3, as DNA: TGTGCCAGCAGCCATAAGACTAGCGGATACGAGCAGTACTTC.

J is TRBJ2-1 and V is TRBV14, with unresolved D. The ends were cut back, 0 bases at V and 10 bases at J, with 13 bases in the middle. This CDR3 spans 14 amino acids. Germline V gene lookup returns CDR1 SGHDN and CDR2 FVKESK. This CDR3 reads CASSQDLLPQEQFF. The CDR3 region has the DNA TGTGCCAGCAGCCAAGATCTGCTACCGCAAGAGCAGTTCTTC.

V usage is TRBV27 and J usage is TRBJ2-3; D might be TRBD2 (6 bases). CDR1 and CDR2 (germline): MNHEY, SMNVEV (reference sequence). This CDR3 has 14 residues. Trimming shortened V by 6 bases and J by 2 bases, and 12 bases separated the two germline ends. This CDR3 reads CASSRAGYTDTQYF. Here the CDR3 DNA reads TGTGCCAGCAGCCGGGCGGGGTACACAGATACGCAGTATTTT.

The V call is TRBV5-8, the J call TRBJ1-5, with unresolved D. With 0 bases removed from V and 3 bases from J, the gap between germline ends came to 16 bases. The CDR3 totals 17 residues. Germline V gene sequence: CDR1 SGHTS, CDR2 YDEGEE. The CDR3 reads CASSLGADSNHNQPQHF. The CDR3 DNA reads as TGTGCCAGCAGCTTGGGTGCCGACTCTAACCACAATCAGCCCCAGCATTTT.

The chain recombines TRBV6-1 with TRBJ1-1; TRBD1 is a possible D gene (5 bases). Germline-derived CDR1 and CDR2 are MNHNS and SASEGT. This CDR3 comprises 15 residues. Trimming cost V 7 bases and J 4 bases, with 19 bases left between them. The chain's CDR3 is CASIAPSQERTEAFF. DNA of the CDR3: TGTGCCAGCATCGCCCCTTCACAGGAGCGCACTGAAGCTTTCTTT.

The chain carries TRBV7-6 and TRBJ2-7, with TRBD1 matching over 8 bases. Germline V gene lookup returns CDR1 SGHVS and CDR2 FNYEAQ. Germline trimming cut 6 bases from V and 5 bases from J; bases unmatched to any gene: 12. CDR3 length: 15 residues. The DNA of the CDR3 is TGTGCCAGCAGGGGGGAAACAGGGGGTCTCGACGAGCAGTACTTC. Its protein product is CASRGETGGLDEQYF.

V gene TRBV6-7 combines with J gene TRBJ1-6; 7 bases are a match to TRBD1. TRBV6-7 is designated an ORF whose function remains uncertain. With V trimmed by 5 bases and J by 1 base, 5 bases remained unmatched. CDR3 length: 16 residues. CDR3 in DNA: TGTGCCAGCAGTCGACAGGGATGTTCCTATAATTCACCCCTCCACTTT. It yields the protein CASSRQGCSYNSPLHF.

This clone came up a few times. The genes are TRBV19 and TRBJ2-2; 8 nucleotides match TRBD2. Trimming removed 1 base from V and 6 bases from J; junction bases left unmatched: 4. The CDR3 spans 15 residues. Germline assignment: CDR1 LNHDA and CDR2 SQIVND (reference sequence). CDR3 sequence reads: CASSIGGGPSGELFF. CDR3 DNA sequence: TGTGCCAGTAGTATAGGCGGGGGGCCCTCCGGGGAGCTGTTTTTT.

The chain uses TRBV14 and TRBJ2-1; TRBD1 is a possible D gene (6 bases). Germline V gene lookup returns CDR1 SGHDN and CDR2 FVKESK. The CDR3 contains 16 residues. Trimming removed 4 bases at V and 2 bases at J, with 15 bases between. The CDR3 nucleotides are TGTGCCAGCAGCCCGGATATCCAGGGGCCCTACAATGAGCAGTTCTTC. Amino acids: CASSPDIQGPYNEQFF.